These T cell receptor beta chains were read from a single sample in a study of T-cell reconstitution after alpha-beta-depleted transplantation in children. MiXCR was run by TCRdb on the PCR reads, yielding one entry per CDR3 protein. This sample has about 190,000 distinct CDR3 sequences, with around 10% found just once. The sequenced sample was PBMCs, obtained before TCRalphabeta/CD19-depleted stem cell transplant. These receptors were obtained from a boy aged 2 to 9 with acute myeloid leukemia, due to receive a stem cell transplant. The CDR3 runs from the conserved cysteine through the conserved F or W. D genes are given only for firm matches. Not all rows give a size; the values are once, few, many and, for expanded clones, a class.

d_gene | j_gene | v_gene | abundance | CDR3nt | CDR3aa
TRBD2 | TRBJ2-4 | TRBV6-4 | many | TGTGCCAGCAGTCCTGGGACAGAGACTAGCGGGAAATTTTATGACAAAAACATTCAGTACTTC | CASSPGTETSGKFYDKNIQYF
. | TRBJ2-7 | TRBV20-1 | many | TGCAGTGCTAGAGGAGTGACGGACTACGAGCAGTACTTC | CSARGVTDYEQYF
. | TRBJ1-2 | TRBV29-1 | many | TGCAGCCATGCTTCCCTGGGGGATGGCTACACCTTC | CSHASLGDGYTF
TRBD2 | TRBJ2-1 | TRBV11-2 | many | TGTGCCAGCAGATCACCGGGACTAGCGGAAAATGAGCAGTTCTTC | CASRSPGLAENEQFF
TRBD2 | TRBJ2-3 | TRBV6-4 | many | TGTGCCAGCAGTGACTCTCAGGGACGGGGGGAAGGCACAGATACGCAGTATTTT | CASSDSQGRGEGTDTQYF
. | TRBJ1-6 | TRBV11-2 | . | TGTGCCAGCAGCTTAAGCATACGGGACGATCGAAATTCACCCCTCCACTTT | CASSLSIRDDRNSPLHF
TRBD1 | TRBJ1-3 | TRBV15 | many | TGTGCCACCAGCGGCGGGACAGACATTACTTCACTCTCTGGAAACACCATATATTTT | CATSGGTDITSLSGNTIYF
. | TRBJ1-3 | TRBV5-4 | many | TGTGCCAGCAGCCCTAACATGCAGAGCTCTGGAAACACCATATATTTT | CASSPNMQSSGNTIYF
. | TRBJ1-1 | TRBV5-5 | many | TGTGCCAGCAGCGCCGGAACAGGGATCACTGAAGCTTTCTTT | CASSAGTGITEAFF
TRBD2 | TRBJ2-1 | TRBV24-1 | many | TGTGCCACCAGTGGCCGCCCGGGACTAGCGGGCCCCAGCTCCTACAATGAGCAGTTCTTC | CATSGRPGLAGPSSYNEQFF
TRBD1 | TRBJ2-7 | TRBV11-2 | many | TGTGCCAGCAGCCACCGTTGGGACAGCCGTTACGAGCAGTACTTC | CASSHRWDSRYEQYF
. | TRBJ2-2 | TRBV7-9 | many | TGTGCCAGCAGCCATGGGGGCCGCGGAAGGGCCGGGGAGCTGTTTTTT | CASSHGGRGRAGELFF
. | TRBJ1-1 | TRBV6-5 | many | TGTGCCAGCTATTGGGTCGGCCGTCACACTGAAGCTTTCTTT | CASYWVGRHTEAFF
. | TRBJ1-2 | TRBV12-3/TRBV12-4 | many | TGTGCCAGCAGTTCGCCGACAAGGCCTTACGGCTACACCTTC | CASSSPTRPYGYTF
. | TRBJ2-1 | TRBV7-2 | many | TGTGCCAGCAGCTTAGCTGGTAGCGGCTCCTACAATGAGCAGTTCTTC | CASSLAGSGSYNEQFF
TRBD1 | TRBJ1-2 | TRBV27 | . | TGTGCCAGCAGTTTCCGACAGGGGGGATATGGCTACACCTTC | CASSFRQGGYGYTF
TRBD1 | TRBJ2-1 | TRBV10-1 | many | TGCGCCAGCAGTGAAGGGACAGGACATTACAATGAGCAGTTCTTC | CASSEGTGHYNEQFF
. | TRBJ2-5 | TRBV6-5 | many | TGTGCCAGCAGTTACGCTCGATCCGGGGCCCGGGGAGAGACCCAGTACTTC | CASSYARSGARGETQYF
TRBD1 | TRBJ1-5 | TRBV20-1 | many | TGCAGTGCTACCGGGACAGGGGTTTATCAGCCCCAGCATTTT | CSATGTGVYQPQHF
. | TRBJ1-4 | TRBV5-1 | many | TGCGCCAGCGCTGACTTGGCAGAGGCCGGTGAAAAACTGTTTTTT | CASADLAEAGEKLFF
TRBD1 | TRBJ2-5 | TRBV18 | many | TGTGCCAGCTCACCGGGACAGGGCTATGAGACCCAGTACTTC | CASSPGQGYETQYF
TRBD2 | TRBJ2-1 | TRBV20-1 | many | TGCAGTGCTGGGGGGGGGAATCAGTTTCGCAATGAGCAGTTCTTC | CSAGGGNQFRNEQFF
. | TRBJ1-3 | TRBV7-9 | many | TGTGCCAGCAACGAAGGATCTGGAAACACCATATATTTT | CASNEGSGNTIYF
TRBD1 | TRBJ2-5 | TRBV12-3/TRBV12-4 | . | TGTGCCAGCAGCCCGACTTCTGGACAGGGCCGCGAGACCCAGTACTTC | CASSPTSGQGRETQYF